These 22 T cell receptor beta chains were sequenced from one sample in a study of T cell responses to AZD1222 COVID-19 vaccine. Profiled with immunoSEQ multiplex PCR; TCRdb holds only in-frame clones, not every one. Among about 150,000 clones, approximately 90% were seen once, and the ten largest hold roughly 3.5%. Sample: peripheral blood, taken on day 0 of MenACWY control vaccination. The receptors were sampled from an adult in good health.

This clone came up a few times. The chain uses TRBV7-3 and TRBJ2-1; 7 bases are shared with TRBD1. Per germline, CDR1 SGHTA and CDR2 FQGTGA. The CDR3 runs to 17 residues. V shed 5 bases and J 8 bases; nucleotides not matched to a gene: 18. CDR3 sequence: CASSLRPRNRGGDEQFF. CDR3 in DNA: TGTGCCAGCAGCCTACGCCCCCGTAACAGAGGGGGCGATGAGCAGTTCTTC.

The rearrangement links TRBV28 to TRBJ2-7; a possible D gene is TRBD2 (6 bases). The V gene lost 3 bases and the J gene lost 7 bases, with 7 bases spanning the gap. The V gene's germline CDR1 is MDHEN and CDR2 SYDVKM. The CDR3 contains 11 residues. DNA of the CDR3: TGTGCCAGCAGTTTCCGGGGGGAGCAGTACTTC. Translating it yields CASSFRGEQYF.

This CDR3 is CATQVDRGGWYTEAFF. The CDR3 DNA sequence: TGTGCCACCCAGGTGGACAGGGGTGGGTGGTACACTGAAGCTTTCTTT. The chain is built from TRBV19 and TRBJ1-1; 9 bases agree with TRBD1. CDR1 and CDR2 (germline): LNHDA, SQIVND (reference sequence). With V trimmed by 10 bases and J by 3 bases, 15 bases remained unmatched. The CDR3 totals 16 residues.

The chain carries TRBV19 and TRBJ1-1; D is possibly TRBD1 (5 bases). The germline CDR1 and CDR2 sequences are LNHDA and SQIVND (reference sequence). This CDR3 region has 14 residues. Trimming left V 6 bases short and J 2 bases short, with 13 bases between. The CDR3 nucleotides are TGTGCCAGTAGGAAAGACAGAGAAAACACTGAAGCTTTCTTT. This gives the protein CASRKDRENTEAFF.

The chain uses TRBV5-1 and TRBJ2-2, with D tentatively TRBD1 (5 bases). Germline lookup yields CDR1 SGHRS and CDR2 YFSETQ. The germline V and J ends were trimmed by 1 base and 7 bases, with 11 bases remaining between them. CDR3 length: 14 residues. This CDR3 reads CASSLIQGSGELFF. CDR3 coding DNA: TGCGCCAGCAGCTTGATTCAGGGAAGCGGGGAGCTGTTTTTT.

The V and J genes are TRBV4-3 and TRBJ1-2; the match to TRBD1 covers 7 bases. J lost 6 bases, V lost 3 bases, and 7 bases had no gene match. Germline CDR1 and CDR2: LGHNA and YSLEER. The CDR3 is 14 residues long. This chain's CDR3 is CASSHRQGRHGYTF. The CDR3, as DNA: TGCGCCAGCAGCCACCGACAGGGAAGGCATGGCTACACCTTC.

The V call is TRBV19, the J call TRBJ2-7, with D hard to call. The V gene lost 5 bases and the J gene lost 0 bases, with 14 bases spanning the gap. Germline V gives CDR1 LNHDA, CDR2 SQIVND (reference sequence). The CDR3 covers 15 residues. This CDR3 reads CASSPTVRSSYEQYF. DNA of the CDR3: TGTGCCAGTAGTCCAACGGTACGAAGCTCCTACGAGCAGTACTTC.

This clone was seen only a few times. The V call is TRBV18, the J call TRBJ1-5; D might be TRBD1 (5 bases). This CDR3 spans 14 amino acids. Trimming shortened V by 6 bases and J by 3 bases, and 12 bases separated the two germline ends. Germline CDR1 is KGHSH and CDR2 is LQKENI. Here the CDR3 DNA reads TGTGCCAGCTCCACAGGAGGTACCAATCAGCCCCAGCATTTT. Translation: CASSTGGTNQPQHF. Filled out from reference TRBV18 and TRBJ1-5, the complete variable domain reads NAGVMQNPRHLVRRRGQEARLRCSPMKGHSHVYWYRQLPEEGLKFMVYLQKENIIDESGMPKERFSAEFPKEGPSILRIQQVVRGDSAAYFCASSTGGTNQPQHFGDGTRLSIL.

J is TRBJ2-7 and V is TRBV6-5, with TRBD2 as a possible D gene (5 bases). The CDR3 length is 14 residues. V was clipped by 0 bases and J by 4 bases, with 10 bases between them. CDR1 and CDR2 (germline): MNHEY, SVGAGI. The CDR3 reads CASSYSRALYEQYF. CDR3 bases: TGTGCCAGCAGTTACTCGAGGGCCCTTTACGAGCAGTACTTC.

The J gene is TRBJ2-3, the V gene TRBV6-2 or TRBV6-3, with TRBD1 as a possible D gene (8 bases). The CDR3 is made up of 16 amino acids. V was cut by 2 bases and J by 6 bases, with 18 bases left in between. Germline V gene data show CDR1 as MNHEY and CDR2 as SVGEGT. The DNA for the CDR3 is TGTGCCAGCAGTTACCCTCCCGGACAGGGAGGGGATACGCAGTATTTT. Amino acid sequence: CASSYPPGQGGDTQYF.

This clone was detected once. The rearrangement uses TRBV7-9 and TRBJ2-4; D ambiguous. From germline, CDR1 is SEHNR and CDR2 FQNEAQ (reference sequence). The CDR3 contains 15 residues. With 7 bases removed from V and 5 bases from J, the gap between germline ends came to 18 bases. In DNA, the CDR3 is TGTGCCAGCACCTCATCGGTGGGTAAGGAAAACATTCAGTACTTC. Translation gives CASTSSVGKENIQYF.

The chain joins TRBV27 to TRBJ1-2; 8 bases are a match to TRBD1. Trimming at V came to 5 bases and at J to 5 bases, leaving 7 bases not matched to a gene. Germline V lookup: CDR1 MNHEY, CDR2 SMNVEV (reference sequence). The CDR3 covers 14 residues. The CDR3 bases are TGTGCCAGCAGTCCAAACAGGGGGGTGTATGGCTACACCTTC. Its protein product is CASSPNRGVYGYTF.

The chain joins TRBV6-6 to TRBJ2-7, with a weak D call TRBD1 (5 bases). Trimming cost V 0 bases and J 3 bases, with 9 bases left between them. Germline CDR1 is MNHNY and CDR2 is SVGAGI (reference sequence). The CDR3 has 14 residues. CDR3 bases: TGTGCCAGCAGTTACTCGGGGCTATACTACGAGCAGTACTTC. Translated, it gives CASSYSGLYYEQYF.

The chain joins TRBV19 to TRBJ1-2; no firm D call. V lost 5 bases and J lost 5, with 12 bases in between. This CDR3 spans 13 amino acids. The germline gives CDR1 LNHDA, CDR2 SQIVND (reference sequence). DNA of the CDR3: TGTGCCAGTAGTTCCCACAATGGTTATGGCTACACCTTC. Amino acids: CASSSHNGYGYTF.

The chain combines TRBV27 with TRBJ2-3; 11 bases agree with TRBD2. V gave up 8 bases and J gave up 0 bases; unmatched junction bases: 7. This CDR3 spans 16 amino acids. Germline V gives CDR1 MNHEY, CDR2 SMNVEV (reference sequence). CDR3 DNA sequence: TGTGCCAGCGCGGGGACTAGCGGATCTAGCACAGATACGCAGTATTTT. Its translation: CASAGTSGSSTDTQYF.

This clone is a singleton in its sample. The genes are TRBV18 and TRBJ1-4; 7 positions match TRBD1. V shed 4 bases, J shed 4 bases, and the junction held 0 bases outside the gene matches. Germline CDR1 is KGHSH and CDR2 is LQKENI. CDR3 length equals 13 residues. The DNA of the CDR3 is TGTGCCAGCTCACGGGACAGTAATGAAAAACTGTTTTTT. Its protein is CASSRDSNEKLFF. Drawing the rest from reference TRBV18 and TRBJ1-4, the complete variable domain is NAGVMQNPRHLVRRRGQEARLRCSPMKGHSHVYWYRQLPEEGLKFMVYLQKENIIDESGMPKERFSAEFPKEGPSILRIQQVVRGDSAAYFCASSRDSNEKLFFGSGTQLSVL.

The gene calls are TRBV6-2 or TRBV6-3 and TRBJ1-5; no firm D call. CDR3 size: 14 residues. V gave up 5 bases and J gave up 0 bases, with 8 bases separating them. CDR1 MNHEY and CDR2 SVGEGT come from the germline V gene. CDR3 coding DNA: TGTGCCAGCAGTGACCCTTATAGCAATCAGCCCCAGCATTTT. It codes for CASSDPYSNQPQHF.

The chain links TRBV7-9 to TRBJ1-1; D is unresolved. This CDR3 region has 16 residues. The germline CDR1 and CDR2 sequences are SEHNR and FQNEAQ (reference sequence). The germline V and J ends were trimmed by 1 base and 0 bases, with 12 bases remaining between them. The CDR3 sequence: CASSLGPLFMNTEAFF. Here the CDR3 DNA reads TGTGCCAGCAGCTTAGGTCCCCTGTTCATGAACACTGAAGCTTTCTTT.

The J gene is TRBJ1-5, the V gene TRBV14, with no clear D. Trimming removed 5 bases from V and 4 bases from J, with 3 bases in between. CDR3 size: 11 residues. Germline V gene sequence: CDR1 SGHDN, CDR2 FVKESK. DNA of the CDR3: TGTGCCAGCAGCTCTAATCAGCCCCAGCATTTT. Protein product: CASSSNQPQHF.

V is TRBV3-1 (or the pseudogene TRBV3-2) and J is TRBJ2-2; D may be TRBD2 (5 bases). With 0 bases removed from V and 6 bases from J, the gap between germline ends came to 17 bases. The CDR3 has 17 residues. In germline, CDR1 is LGHDT, CDR2 YNNKEL (reference sequence). The DNA for the CDR3 is TGTGCCAGCAGCCAAGATCCGGCACCCGGGAAAGCCGGGGAGCTGTTTTTT. Its protein is CASSQDPAPGKAGELFF.

This chain uses TRBV6-5 with TRBJ1-2; D uncertain. V lost 2 bases and J 6 bases, leaving 10 bases between the germline ends. Per the germline V gene, CDR1 is MNHEY and CDR2 is SVGAGI. CDR3 size: 13 residues. The DNA of the CDR3 is TGTGCCAGCAGTTACGGCGGCGGAAATGGCTACACCTTC. Its translation is CASSYGGGNGYTF.

This chain connects TRBV28 to TRBJ1-1; D is unresolved. CDR3 size: 13 residues. Germline CDR1 is MDHEN and CDR2 is SYDVKM. Between the trimmed V and J ends, which lost 4 bases and 3 bases, there was a span of 9 bases. The CDR3 bases are TGTGCCAGCAGTTGGACGGCGGACACTGAAGCTTTCTTT. Protein: CASSWTADTEAFF.